The sequence of this T cell receptor (beta chain) was determined in a study of T cell responses to AZD1222 COVID-19 vaccine. General study points: Within unmutated variant regions lay the reported targets of nearly half of spike-specific TCRs. Dominant CD4 TCR responses targeted spike regions 160-218 and 743-854.

TCRdb keeps only in-frame clones here, not all; method: immunoSEQ multiplex PCR. The sample has 130,000 to 150,000 clones; about nine tenths are singletons. With respect to this clone: Antigen specificity is unknown.

The sequence was obtained from an adult in good health. The sample here was peripheral blood, taken on day 0 of AZD1222 vaccination.

CDR3 sequence: CSVLGSSGEQYF. CDR3 in DNA: TGCAGCGTTCTGGGCAGTTCGGGCGAGCAGTACTTC. The chain combines TRBV29-1 with TRBJ2-7; no firm D call. V dropped 5 bases and J dropped 6 bases, with 14 bases sitting between them. This CDR3 contains 12 residues. Germline CDR1 and CDR2: SQVTM and ANQGSEA.